The clone carrying this TCR beta chain showed up many times. Its antigen is not known. Amplified TCR beta CDR3 regions came from RNA transcripts. Using the HTBI primer set, a first-round RT-PCR was run on the TCR CDR3. MiXCR, run by TCRdb on the multiplex PCR reads, gives a single entry per CDR3 protein. The data contain fewer than 500,000 distinct CDR3 sequences, approximately 15% of them singletons. Diagnoses were made from clinical symptoms, serum measures (thyroxine and TRAb), thyroid ultrasound and orbital computed tomography. The V end was cut by 1 base, the J end by 1 base, with 8 bases between. The CDR3 extends over 14 amino acids. This sample was included in a study of T cells in Graves' hyperthyroidism and ophthalmopathy. Study-level points and caveats: In the blood, most expanded thyroid clonotypes above 0.001 appeared as well.

The material sequenced was blood. The sequence was collected from a young man with Graves' ophthalmopathy. The chain recombines TRBV12-3 or TRBV12-4 with TRBJ2-7; possible D gene TRBD2, 6 bases. DNA for the CDR3: TGTGCCAGCAGTTTAGGGGACTTGTCCTACGAGCAGTACTTC. It translates to CASSLGDLSYEQYF.